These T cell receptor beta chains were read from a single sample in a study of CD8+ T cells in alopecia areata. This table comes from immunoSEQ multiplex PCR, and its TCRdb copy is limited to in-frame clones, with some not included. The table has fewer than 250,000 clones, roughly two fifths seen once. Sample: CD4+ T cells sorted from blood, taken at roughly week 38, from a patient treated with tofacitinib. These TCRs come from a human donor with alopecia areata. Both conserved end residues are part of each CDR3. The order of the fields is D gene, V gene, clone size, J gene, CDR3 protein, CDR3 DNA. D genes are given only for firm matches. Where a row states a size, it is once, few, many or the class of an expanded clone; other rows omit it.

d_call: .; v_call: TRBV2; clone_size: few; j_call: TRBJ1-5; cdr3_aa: CASSERGAAFKPQHF; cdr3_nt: TGTGCCAGCAGTGAGCGAGGGGCCGCTTTTAAGCCCCAGCATTTT
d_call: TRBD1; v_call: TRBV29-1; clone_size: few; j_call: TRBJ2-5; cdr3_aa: CSGRTGRETQYF; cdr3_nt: TGCAGCGGGCGGACAGGGAGGGAGACCCAGTACTTC
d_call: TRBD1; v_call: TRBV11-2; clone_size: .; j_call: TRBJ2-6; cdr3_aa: CASSFRVLGTGSGANVLTF; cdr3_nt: TGTGCCAGCAGCTTCAGGGTTCTGGGGACAGGATCTGGGGCCAACGTCCTGACTTTC
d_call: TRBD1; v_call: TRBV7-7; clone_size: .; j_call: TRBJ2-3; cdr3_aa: CASSERGRDTQYF; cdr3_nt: TGTGCCAGCAGTGAAAGGGGGCGAGATACGCAGTATTTT
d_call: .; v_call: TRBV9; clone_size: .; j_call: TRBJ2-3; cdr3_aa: CASSPRQTDTQYF; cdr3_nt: TGTGCCAGCAGCCCTCGACAGACAGATACGCAGTATTTT
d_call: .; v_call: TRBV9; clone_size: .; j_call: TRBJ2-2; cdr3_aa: CASSVLSDGTGELFF; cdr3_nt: TGTGCCAGCAGCGTACTGAGCGATGGCACCGGGGAGCTGTTTTTT
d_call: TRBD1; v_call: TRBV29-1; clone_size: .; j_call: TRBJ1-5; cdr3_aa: CSVGMDRTNQPQHF; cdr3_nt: TGCAGCGTTGGCATGGACAGGACAAATCAGCCCCAGCATTTT
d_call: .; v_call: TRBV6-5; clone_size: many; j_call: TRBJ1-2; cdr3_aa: CASSPSPRGNYGYTF; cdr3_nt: TGTGCCAGCAGTCCCTCCCCGAGGGGGAACTATGGCTACACCTTC
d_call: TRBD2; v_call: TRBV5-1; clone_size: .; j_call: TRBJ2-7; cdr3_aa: CASSPGTSGISYEQYF; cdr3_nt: TGCGCCAGCAGCCCAGGGACTAGCGGAATCTCCTACGAGCAGTACTTC
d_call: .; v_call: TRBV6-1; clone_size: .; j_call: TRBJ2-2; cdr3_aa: CASKGPGELFF; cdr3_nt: TGTGCCAGCAAGGGCCCCGGGGAGCTGTTTTTT
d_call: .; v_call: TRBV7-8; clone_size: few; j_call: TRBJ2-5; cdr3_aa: CASSLRAVQETQYF; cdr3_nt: TGTGCCAGCAGCCTCCGGGCTGTCCAAGAGACCCAGTACTTC
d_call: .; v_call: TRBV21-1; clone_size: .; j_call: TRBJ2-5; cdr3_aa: CASLMGPPQETQYF; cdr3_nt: TGTGCCAGCTTAATGGGTCCCCCACAAGAGACCCAGTACTTC
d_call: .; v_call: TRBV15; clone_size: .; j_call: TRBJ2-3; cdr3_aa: CATSRGFDTQYF; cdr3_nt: TGTGCCACCAGCAGAGGGTTTGATACGCAGTATTTT
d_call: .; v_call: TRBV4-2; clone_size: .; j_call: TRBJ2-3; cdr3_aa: CASSQGPPDTQYF; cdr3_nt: TGTGCCAGCAGCCAAGGCCCCCCAGATACGCAGTATTTT
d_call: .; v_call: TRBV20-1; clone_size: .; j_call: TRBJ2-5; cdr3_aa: CSARGMETQYF; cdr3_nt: TGCAGTGCTAGGGGGATGGAGACCCAGTACTTC
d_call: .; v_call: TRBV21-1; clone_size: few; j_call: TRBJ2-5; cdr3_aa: CATDQNSEGRDGETQYF; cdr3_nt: TGTGCCACCGACCAAAACAGCGAAGGGCGGGATGGAGAGACCCAGTACTTC
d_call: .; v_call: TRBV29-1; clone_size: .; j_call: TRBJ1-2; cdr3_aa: CSAGQKTNYGYTF; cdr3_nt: TGCAGCGCAGGACAGAAAACTAACTATGGCTACACCTTC
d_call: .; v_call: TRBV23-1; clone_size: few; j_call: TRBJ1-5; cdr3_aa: CASSHGSNQPQHF; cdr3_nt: TGCGCCAGCAGTCACGGTAGCAATCAGCCCCAGCATTTT
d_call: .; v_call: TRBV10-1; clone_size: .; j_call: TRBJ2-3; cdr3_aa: CASSLTSTRDTQYF; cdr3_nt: TGCGCCAGCAGTCTAACGTCTACGAGGGATACGCAGTATTTT
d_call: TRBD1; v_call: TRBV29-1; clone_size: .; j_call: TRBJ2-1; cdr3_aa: CSVERPGGEQFF; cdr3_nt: TGCAGCGTTGAAAGGCCAGGGGGCGAGCAGTTCTTC
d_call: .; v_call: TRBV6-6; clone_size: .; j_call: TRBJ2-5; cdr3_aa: CASSFHGVQETQYF; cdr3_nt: TGTGCCAGCAGTTTCCACGGGGTTCAAGAGACCCAGTACTTC
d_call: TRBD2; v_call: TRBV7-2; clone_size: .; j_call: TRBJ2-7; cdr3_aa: CASSLSGTSSYEQYF; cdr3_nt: TGTGCCAGCAGCCTTAGCGGGACGAGCTCCTACGAGCAGTACTTC
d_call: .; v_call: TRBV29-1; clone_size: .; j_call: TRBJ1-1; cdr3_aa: CSVDRGARGEAFF; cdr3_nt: TGCAGCGTGGACCGGGGGGCGCGGGGTGAAGCTTTCTTT
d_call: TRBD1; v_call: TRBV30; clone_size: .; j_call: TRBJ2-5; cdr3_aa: CAWGSGTGNQETQYF; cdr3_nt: TGTGCCTGGGGATCCGGGACAGGGAACCAAGAGACCCAGTACTTC
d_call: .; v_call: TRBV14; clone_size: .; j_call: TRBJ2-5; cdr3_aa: CASSQVWETQYF; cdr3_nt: TGTGCCAGCAGCCAGGTTTGGGAGACCCAGTACTTC
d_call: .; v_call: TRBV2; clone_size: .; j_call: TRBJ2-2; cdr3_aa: CASSLTSPGELFF; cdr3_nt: TGTGCCAGCAGCCTAACTAGCCCCGGGGAGCTGTTTTTT
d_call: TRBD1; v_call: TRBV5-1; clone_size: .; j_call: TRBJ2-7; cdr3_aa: CASSPTDRTGTGEQYF; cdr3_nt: TGCGCCAGCAGCCCCACGGATCGGACAGGCACCGGCGAGCAGTACTTC
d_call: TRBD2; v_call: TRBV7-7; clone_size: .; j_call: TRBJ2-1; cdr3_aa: CASSPGLAGGNEQFF; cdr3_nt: TGTGCCAGCAGCCCTGGACTAGCGGGAGGCAATGAGCAGTTCTTC
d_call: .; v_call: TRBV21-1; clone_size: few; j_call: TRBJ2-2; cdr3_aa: CASSDPTGELFF; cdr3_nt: TGTGCCAGCAGCGACCCCACCGGGGAGCTGTTTTTT
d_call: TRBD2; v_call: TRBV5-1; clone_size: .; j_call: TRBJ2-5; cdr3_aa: CASSLASGGETQYF; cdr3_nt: TGCGCCAGCAGTCTGGCTAGCGGCGGGGAGACCCAGTACTTC
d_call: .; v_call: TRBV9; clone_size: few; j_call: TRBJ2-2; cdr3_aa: CASSLTDYTGELFF; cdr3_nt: TGTGCCAGCAGCTTGACTGACTACACCGGGGAGCTGTTTTTT
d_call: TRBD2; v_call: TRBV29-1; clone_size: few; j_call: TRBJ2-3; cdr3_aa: CSCERELADTQYF; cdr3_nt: TGCAGCTGTGAGCGGGAGTTAGCGGATACGCAGTATTTT
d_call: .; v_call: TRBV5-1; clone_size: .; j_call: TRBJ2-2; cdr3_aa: CASSLARDTGELFF; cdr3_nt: TGCGCCAGCAGCTTGGCTCGGGACACCGGGGAGCTGTTTTTT
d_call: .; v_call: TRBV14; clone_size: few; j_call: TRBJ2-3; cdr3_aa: CASSHGQSPSTDTQYF; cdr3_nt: TGTGCCAGCAGCCACGGACAGAGCCCTAGCACAGATACGCAGTATTTT
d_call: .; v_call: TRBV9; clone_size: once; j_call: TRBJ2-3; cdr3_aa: CASSVGGVGAGDTQYF; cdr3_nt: TGTGCCAGCAGCGTAGGTGGAGTGGGAGCCGGGGATACGCAGTATTTT
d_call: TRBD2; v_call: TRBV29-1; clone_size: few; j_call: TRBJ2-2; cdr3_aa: CSVLTSGVNTGELFF; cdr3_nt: TGCAGCGTTTTGACTAGCGGGGTAAACACCGGGGAGCTGTTTTTT
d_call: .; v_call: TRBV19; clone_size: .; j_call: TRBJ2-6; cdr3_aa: CASSMWGAGANVLTF; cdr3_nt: TGTGCCAGTAGTATGTGGGGGGCTGGGGCCAACGTCCTGACTTTC
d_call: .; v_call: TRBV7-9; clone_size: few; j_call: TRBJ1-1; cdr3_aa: CASSLGGQGAVAEAFF; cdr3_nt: TGTGCCAGCAGCTTAGGTGGGCAGGGCGCAGTCGCTGAAGCTTTCTTT
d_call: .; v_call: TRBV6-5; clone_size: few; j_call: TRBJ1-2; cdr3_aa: CASSSSGADGYTF; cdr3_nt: TGTGCCAGCAGTTCATCAGGAGCGGATGGCTACACCTTC
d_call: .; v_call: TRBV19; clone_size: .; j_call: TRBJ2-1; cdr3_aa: CASTATLRDGKVGQFF; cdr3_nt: TGTGCCAGTACCGCAACTCTACGGGATGGTAAAGTGGGGCAGTTCTTC
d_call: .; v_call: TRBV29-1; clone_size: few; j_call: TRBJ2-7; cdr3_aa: CSGRDGFEQYF; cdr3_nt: TGCAGCGGGCGGGACGGGTTTGAGCAGTACTTC
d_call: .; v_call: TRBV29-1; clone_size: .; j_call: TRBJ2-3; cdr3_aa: CSVRGPSNATQYF; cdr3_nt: TGCAGCGTGAGGGGACCCTCAAACGCGACGCAGTATTTT
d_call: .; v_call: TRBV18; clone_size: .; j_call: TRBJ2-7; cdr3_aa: CASSPDTTYEQYF; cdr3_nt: TGTGCCAGCTCACCGGACACGACTTACGAGCAGTACTTC
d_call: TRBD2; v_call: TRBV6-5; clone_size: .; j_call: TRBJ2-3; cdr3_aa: CASSERTSGRDTQYF; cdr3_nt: TGTGCCAGCAGCGAAAGGACTAGCGGGCGGGATACGCAGTATTTT
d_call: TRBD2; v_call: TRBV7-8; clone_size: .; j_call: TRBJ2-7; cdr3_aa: CASSSEFSGRKNEQYF; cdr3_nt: TGTGCCAGCAGCTCAGAATTTAGCGGGAGGAAGAACGAGCAGTACTTC
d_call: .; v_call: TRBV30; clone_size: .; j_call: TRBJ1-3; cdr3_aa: CAWSAGQRAGNTIYF; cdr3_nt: TGTGCCTGGAGTGCGGGACAAAGGGCTGGAAACACCATATATTTT
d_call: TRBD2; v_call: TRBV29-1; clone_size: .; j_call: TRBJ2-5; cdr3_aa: CSVGRLALETQYF; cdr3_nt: TGCAGCGTGGGGAGACTAGCCTTGGAGACCCAGTACTTC
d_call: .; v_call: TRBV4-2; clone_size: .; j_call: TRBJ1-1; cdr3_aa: CASTHLSGSGTEAFF; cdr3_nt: TGTGCCAGCACCCACCTATCAGGGTCGGGGACTGAAGCTTTCTTT
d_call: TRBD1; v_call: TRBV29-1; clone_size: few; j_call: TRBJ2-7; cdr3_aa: CSVRVLTGSSYEQYF; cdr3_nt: TGCAGCGTTAGAGTACTGACAGGGAGCTCCTACGAGCAGTACTTC
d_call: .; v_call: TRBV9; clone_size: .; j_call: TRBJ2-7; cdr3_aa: CASSVDLGSPQYF; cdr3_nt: TGTGCCAGCAGCGTAGATTTAGGTAGCCCGCAGTACTTC
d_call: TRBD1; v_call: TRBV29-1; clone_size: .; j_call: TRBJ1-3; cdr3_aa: CSVAGQGGGNTIYF; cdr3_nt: TGCAGCGTTGCGGGACAGGGGGGCGGAAACACCATATATTTT
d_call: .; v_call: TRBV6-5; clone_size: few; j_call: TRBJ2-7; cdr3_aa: CASSYKTSGGEQYF; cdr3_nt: TGTGCCAGCAGTTACAAAACCTCCGGGGGCGAGCAGTACTTC
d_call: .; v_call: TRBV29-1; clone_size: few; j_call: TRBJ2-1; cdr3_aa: CSVEAAGQYNEQFF; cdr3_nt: TGCAGCGTTGAAGCCGCGGGGCAATACAATGAGCAGTTCTTC
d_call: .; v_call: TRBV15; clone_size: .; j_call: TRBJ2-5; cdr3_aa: CATSRDRWKETQYF; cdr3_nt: TGTGCCACCAGCAGAGATCGCTGGAAAGAGACCCAGTACTTC
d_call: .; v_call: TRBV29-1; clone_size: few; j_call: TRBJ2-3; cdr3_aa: CSVDRTAQYF; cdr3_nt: TGCAGCGTTGATCGGACTGCGCAGTATTTT
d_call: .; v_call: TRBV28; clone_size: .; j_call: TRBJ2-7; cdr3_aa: CASRDSLGYEQYF; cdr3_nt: TGTGCCAGCAGGGACTCGCTAGGTTACGAGCAGTACTTC
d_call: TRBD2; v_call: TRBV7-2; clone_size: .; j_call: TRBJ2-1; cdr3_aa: CASGVALAGVNEQFF; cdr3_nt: TGTGCCAGCGGTGTAGCGCTAGCGGGAGTCAATGAGCAGTTCTTC
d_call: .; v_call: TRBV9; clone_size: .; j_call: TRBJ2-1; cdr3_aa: CASSVGLRPEQFF; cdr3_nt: TGTGCCAGCAGCGTAGGCTTACGACCAGAGCAGTTCTTC
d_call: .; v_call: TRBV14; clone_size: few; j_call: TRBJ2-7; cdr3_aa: CASSQGNYEQYF; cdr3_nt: TGTGCCAGCAGCCAAGGGAACTACGAGCAGTACTTC